This is a list of T cell receptor beta chains from one sample in a study of early T cells in non-severe SARS-CoV-2 infection. One entry per CDR3 protein, called by TCRdb with MiXCR from the 5' RACE reads. The table lists around 98,000 distinct CDR3 sequences, 9.5% to 11% of them singletons. Sequencing used whole blood. The receptors shown here come from an adult who was a healthcare worker with PCR-confirmed SARS-CoV-2 infection or an uninfected control (not recorded which). Both conserved end residues are part of each CDR3. The D gene is left open where the match is weak. Some rows have no size entry. The others give once, few or many, or a class for an expanded clone.

TRBV28	many	TRBJ1-1	-	CASSFYYREGNTEAFF	TGTGCCAGCAGTTTTTATTACAGGGAGGGTAACACTGAAGCTTTCTTT
TRBV29-1	many	TRBJ2-7	-	CSVEAGGSASEQYF	TGCAGCGTTGAAGCGGGCGGGTCGGCAAGCGAGCAGTACTTC
TRBV6-5	many	TRBJ1-1	-	CASSYSGGKTEAFF	TGTGCCAGCAGTTACTCAGGAGGGAAAACTGAAGCTTTCTTT
TRBV18	-	TRBJ2-3	TRBD1	CASSPRGQTTDTQYF	TGTGCCAGCTCACCACGGGGACAGACTACAGATACGCAGTATTTT
TRBV20-1	-	TRBJ1-2	-	CSAVPHRTNLGYTF	TGCAGTGCGGTACCCCACAGGACTAATTTGGGCTACACCTTC
TRBV6-5	many	TRBJ1-2	TRBD1	CASSPSTGPILYGYTF	TGTGCCAGCAGCCCATCGACAGGGCCTATTCTCTATGGCTACACCTTC
TRBV7-2	few	TRBJ2-3	TRBD2	CASSILAGDTQYF	TGTGCCAGCAGCATATTAGCGGGAGATACGCAGTATTTT
TRBV7-9	-	TRBJ2-1	-	CASSDPWERGQQGSNEQFF	TGTGCCAGCAGCGATCCCTGGGAACGAGGACAGCAAGGGTCCAATGAGCAGTTCTTC
TRBV28	many	TRBJ1-5	TRBD1	CASETGGNDQPQHF	TGTGCCAGCGAGACAGGGGGTAACGATCAGCCCCAGCATTTT
TRBV5-5	few	TRBJ1-2	TRBD1	CATRTGNYGYTF	TGTGCCACCCGGACAGGGAACTATGGCTACACCTTC
TRBV3-1	few	TRBJ2-3	TRBD2	CASSQRRGGSTDTQYF	TGTGCCAGCAGCCAAAGGCGGGGGGGTAGCACAGATACGCAGTATTTT
TRBV18	-	TRBJ1-2	-	CASSRDDSGYTF	TGTGCCAGCTCCCGGGACGACTCTGGCTACACCTTC
TRBV6-5	many	TRBJ2-5	-	CASSYSAGAEETQYF	TGTGCCAGCAGTTACTCCGCCGGGGCGGAAGAGACCCAGTACTTC
TRBV28	many	TRBJ1-3	TRBD1	CASRIDRGRNTIYF	TGTGCCAGCAGAATTGACAGGGGGCGAAACACCATATATTTT
TRBV29-1	few	TRBJ2-3	-	CSASLWDTQYF	TGCAGCGCCAGTCTTTGGGATACGCAGTATTTT
TRBV27	few	TRBJ2-1	-	CASSLRGDEQFF	TGTGCCAGCAGTTTAAGGGGGGATGAGCAGTTCTTC
TRBV12-3/TRBV12-4	few	TRBJ1-5	TRBD1	CASSLYRQGFQPQHF	TGTGCCAGCAGTCTGTACAGACAGGGGTTTCAGCCCCAGCATTTT
TRBV6-5	few	TRBJ2-1	-	CASSYADGLGEQFF	TGTGCCAGCAGTTACGCGGACGGTCTGGGGGAGCAGTTCTTC
TRBV3-1	many	TRBJ1-6	-	CASSHTGIDNSPLHF	TGTGCCAGCAGCCATACCGGGATCGATAATTCACCCCTCCACTTT
TRBV7-8	-	TRBJ2-1	TRBD2	CASSPLNALAGGRNEQFF	TGTGCCAGCAGCCCACTGAACGCACTAGCGGGAGGGCGCAATGAGCAGTTCTTC
TRBV18	many	TRBJ1-1	-	CASSRTENTEAFF	TGTGCCAGCAGCCGGACCGAGAACACTGAAGCTTTCTTT
TRBV6-6	many	TRBJ1-5	TRBD1	CASSYAGQGTSNQPQHF	TGTGCCAGCAGTTACGCCGGACAGGGGACTAGCAATCAGCCCCAGCATTTT
TRBV6-5	-	TRBJ2-3	TRBD1	CASRPYKTGFTDTQYF	TGTGCCAGCAGGCCATATAAGACAGGGTTCACAGATACGCAGTATTTT